These 22 T cell receptor beta chains were all obtained from the same sample, sequenced in a study of vaccination and CD4 T cells after COVID-19. The treatment denotes: 10-day PBMC culture with coronavirus spike peptide pools or control peptides (ViraFEST assay). Once obtained from cultured CD4+ T cells, the DNA was sequenced using the Oncomine TCR Beta short-read assay. TCRdb fed the PCR reads into MiXCR, producing one record per CDR3 protein. The top ten clones hold around a third of a sample with some 5,300 distinct CDR3 sequences, 35% to 50% of them seen once. These receptors have no known antigen. The specimen was CD4+ T cells from blood, cultured in vitro. All receptors come from a human donor who had recovered from COVID-19.

There are a few counts of this clonotype. The rearrangement uses TRBV20-1 and TRBJ2-2; 7 nucleotides line up with TRBD1. V was clipped by 7 bases and J by 4 bases; unmatched bases: 6. Germline lookup yields CDR1 DFQATT and CDR2 SNEGSKA (reference sequence). There are 13 residues in the CDR3. The CDR3 DNA follows: TGCAGTGTCCGACAGGGATCCACCGGGGAGCTGTTTTTT. It specifies CSVRQGSTGELFF.

The chain uses TRBV2 and TRBJ2-5, with D possibly TRBD2 on 7 matching bases. Germline CDR1 reads SNHLY; CDR2 reads FYNNEI. V lost 6 bases to trimming and J lost 1 base, with 18 bases between them. The CDR3 spans 16 residues. The CDR3 region has the DNA TGTGCCAGCAGGAAGGGGGGAGGGGGGTCCCAAGAGACCCAGTACTTC. Translating gives CASRKGGGGSQETQYF.

The chain employs TRBV7-9 and TRBJ2-1, with TRBD2 identical over 12 bases. Germline V CDR1 and CDR2: SEHNR, FQNEAQ (reference sequence). This CDR3 is 15 amino acids long. The V segment lost 2 bases and the J segment 6 bases; nucleotides outside the gene matches: 2. CDR3: CASSLLAGGRNEQFF. The CDR3 coding sequence is TGTGCCAGCAGCTTACTAGCGGGGGGGCGCAATGAGCAGTTCTTC.

The sample holds a few counts of this clonotype. The chain recombines TRBV10-3 with TRBJ2-2, with D unresolved. This CDR3 is built from 14 residues. Trimming took 2 bases from V and 2 from J, leaving 6 bases between them. Germline CDR1 reads ENHRY; CDR2 reads SYGVKD. CDR3 sequence: CAISETYNTGELFF. The CDR3 DNA follows: TGTGCCATCAGTGAGACTTACAACACCGGGGAGCTGTTTTTT.

This chain links TRBV2 with TRBJ1-1; tentatively, D is TRBD1 (5 bases). V was clipped by 0 bases and J by 0 bases, with 17 bases between them. The CDR3 contains 18 residues. CDR1 and CDR2 (germline): SNHLY, FYNNEI. The CDR3 region has the DNA TGTGCCAGCAGTGAAGCGCTTCAGGCAGGGCGTGTGAACACTGAAGCTTTCTTT. Protein product: CASSEALQAGRVNTEAFF. Full variable domain (outside the CDR3, taken from reference TRBV2 and TRBJ1-1): EPEVTQTPSHQVTQMGQEVILRCVPISNHLYFYWYRQILGQKVEFLVSFYNNEISEKSEIFDDQFSVERPDGSNFTLKIRSTKLEDSAMYFCASSEALQAGRVNTEAFFGQGTRLTVV.

The V gene is TRBV6-2 or TRBV6-3, the J gene TRBJ1-2; TRBD1 agrees at 8 bases. This CDR3 is 16 amino acids long. Unmatched junction bases numbered 13, after V lost 6 bases and J lost 4 bases. CDR1 and CDR2 (germline): MNHEY, SVGEGT. The CDR3 nucleotides are TGTGCCAGCAGCCGGAGAAGGACAGGGAGTGCCTATGGCTACACCTTC. It is translated as CASSRRRTGSAYGYTF.

V usage is TRBV7-2 and J usage is TRBJ2-2; D is uncertain. V lost 5 bases and J lost 4, with 8 bases in between. The CDR3 has 13 residues. In germline, CDR1 is SGHTA, CDR2 FQGNSA. CDR3 amino acids: CASSLRSTGELFF. CDR3 DNA sequence: TGTGCCAGCAGCCTTAGAAGCACCGGGGAGCTGTTTTTT.

The sample holds a few counts of this clonotype. The chain couples TRBV6-1 to TRBJ1-2; the D gene is possibly TRBD1 (6 bases). From germline, CDR1 is MNHNS and CDR2 SASEGT. The CDR3 is 13 residues long. Trimming stripped 6 bases from V and 8 bases from J, with 16 bases between. In nucleotides, the CDR3 is TGTGCCAGCAGCTTCACAGGGTCCGGGGGCTACACCTTC. The encoded protein is CASSFTGSGGYTF.

In its sample, this clonotype was seen a few times. This chain connects TRBV20-1 to TRBJ1-3; 12 bases are shared with TRBD1. Losses at the gene ends were 6 bases for V and 6 bases for J; bases not matched to a gene: 18. The CDR3 sequence is 18 residues long. Germline loops: CDR1 DFQATT, CDR2 SNEGSKA (reference sequence). Here the CDR3 DNA reads TGCAGTGCGAGATCGGGACAGGGGGCCGAGGCCGGGTCAAACACCATATATTTT. The encoded protein is CSARSGQGAEAGSNTIYF.

This clonotype was recorded a few times. The J gene is TRBJ2-3, the V gene TRBV7-8, with a weak D call TRBD2 (7 bases). From germline, CDR1 is SGHVS and CDR2 FQNEAQ. The CDR3 has 16 residues. V shed 5 bases and J shed 0 bases, with 15 bases lying between them. CDR3 protein: CASSLSGGPSTDTQYF. The CDR3 DNA sequence: TGTGCCAGCAGCCTCTCGGGGGGCCCCAGCACAGATACGCAGTATTTT.

By share of the sample, this clonotype is medium-sized. The V call is TRBV20-1, the J call TRBJ1-6; 7 nucleotides align to TRBD1. CDR3 length equals 13 residues. Trimming cost V 5 bases and J 8 bases; bases outside gene matches: 6. Per the germline V gene, CDR1 is DFQATT and CDR2 is SNEGSKA (reference sequence). CDR3: CSAGRDRHSPLHF. Here the CDR3 DNA reads TGCAGTGCTGGACGGGACAGACATTCACCCCTCCACTTT.

V gene TRBV12-3 or TRBV12-4 combines with J gene TRBJ2-3, with 9 bases fitting TRBD2. After removal of 4 bases from V and 5 bases from J, the junction contained 13 bases not matched to a gene. This CDR3 spans 17 amino acids. CDR3 sequence: CASSSGLGLARVDTQYF. The DNA for the CDR3 is TGTGCCAGCAGTTCCGGGTTGGGACTAGCTCGTGTAGATACGCAGTATTTT.

This clonotype is medium-sized in the sample. The chain employs TRBV2 and TRBJ1-4; TRBD1 is a possible D gene (5 bases). V was pared by 1 base and J by 10 bases, with 13 bases between. This CDR3 is 14 amino acids long. Per the germline V gene, CDR1 is SNHLY and CDR2 is FYNNEI. DNA for the CDR3: TGTGCCAGCAGTGAAGGCAGGGATGGGGGAAAACTGTTTTTT. It translates to CASSEGRDGGKLFF.

This clonotype was found a few times. The gene calls are TRBV20-1 and TRBJ1-2; D perhaps matches TRBD1 (5 bases). Germline loops: CDR1 DFQATT, CDR2 SNEGSKA (reference sequence). Trimming removed 5 bases from V and 4 bases from J, with 17 bases in between. The CDR3 spans 14 residues. DNA for the CDR3: TGCAGTGCTGCGCGGCCAGGGACGGGCTATGGCTACACCTTC. Amino acid sequence: CSAARPGTGYGYTF.

The gene calls are TRBV6-5 and TRBJ1-1; D is ambiguous. V dropped 4 bases and J dropped 0 bases, with 6 bases sitting between them. The length of the CDR3 is 13 residues. Germline CDR1 is MNHEY and CDR2 is SVGAGI. CDR3 amino acids: CASSSRMNTEAFF. DNA of the CDR3: TGTGCCAGCAGTTCCAGAATGAACACTGAAGCTTTCTTT.

The chain joins TRBV19 to TRBJ1-1, with unresolved D. The V and J ends lost 3 bases and 5 bases respectively, with 10 bases between them. Germline CDR1 is LNHDA and CDR2 is SQIVND (reference sequence). The CDR3 runs to 13 residues. In nucleotides, the CDR3 is TGTGCCAGTAGTATCACGGTAAGGACTGAAGCTTTCTTT. Its translation is CASSITVRTEAFF. The full variable domain, its missing parts supplied by reference TRBV19 and TRBJ1-1, is DGGITQSPKYLFRKEGQNVTLSCEQNLNHDAMYWYRQDPGQGLRLIYYSQIVNDFQKGDIAEGYSVSREKKESFPLTVTSAQKNPTAFYLCASSITVRTEAFFGQGTRLTVV.

The table lists this clonotype with a few counts. The chain links TRBV6-2 or TRBV6-3 to TRBJ2-5, with 14 positions matching TRBD2. Germline V gene sequence: CDR1 MNHEY, CDR2 SVGEGT. The CDR3 contains 17 residues. J lost 4 bases, V lost 5 bases, and 9 bases had no gene match. The DNA of the CDR3 is TGTGCCAGCAGTCGAAGACTAGCGGGAGGGCCGCGAGAGACCCAGTACTTC. Amino acids: CASSRRLAGGPRETQYF.

V gene TRBV18 combines with J gene TRBJ2-3; D not certain. Germline V lookup: CDR1 KGHSH, CDR2 LQKENI. V gave up 1 base and J gave up 4 bases, with 3 bases separating them. This CDR3 comprises 12 residues. The CDR3 here is CASSPQADTQYF. DNA for the CDR3: TGTGCCAGCTCACCACAAGCAGATACGCAGTATTTT.

Of note for this clonotype: A much larger clone differs by one base, so this may be a read error. The CDR3 does not end in the conserved phenylalanine or tryptophan, so this is likely a read error. The rearrangement joins TRBV5-4 to TRBJ1-6; D possibly corresponds to TRBD1 (6 bases). Trimming cost V 1 base and J 7 bases, with 12 bases left between them. The CDR3 totals 15 residues. Germline V CDR1 and CDR2: SGHNT, YYREEE (reference sequence). The DNA of the CDR3 is TGTGCCAGCAGCTTGTGGCAGGGGACAAATTCACCCCTCCACCTT. It encodes CASSLWQGTNSPLHL.

The chain joins TRBV6-5 to TRBJ2-7; D possibly uses TRBD1 or TRBD2 (5 bases each). Germline V lookup: CDR1 MNHEY, CDR2 SVGAGI. CDR3 size: 16 residues. Deletions cut 2 bases from V and 3 bases from J, with 17 bases between. CDR3 in DNA: TGTGCCAGCAGTTACCCCCGGGGCGGGTATTTCTACGAGCAGTACTTC. Translation gives CASSYPRGGYFYEQYF.

The genes are TRBV6-1 and TRBJ1-5, with 9 nucleotides matching TRBD1. The CDR3 has 16 amino acids. Germline trimming cut 6 bases from V and 10 bases from J; bases unmatched to any gene: 16. Per germline, CDR1 MNHNS and CDR2 SASEGT. CDR3 residues: CASRRAGTGSIFPQHF. CDR3 coding DNA: TGTGCCAGCAGGCGCGCCGGGACAGGGTCGATATTCCCCCAGCATTTT.

This chain joins TRBV20-1 and TRBJ1-6, with 8 bases lining up with TRBD1. J was trimmed by 8 bases and V by 7 bases; bases with no gene match: 4. The CDR3 is 12 residues long. The germline V gene has CDR1 DFQATT and CDR2 SNEGSKA (reference sequence). As DNA, the CDR3 is TGCAGTGGCGGGACAGGAGATTCACCCCTCCACTTT. Translation: CSGGTGDSPLHF.